These T cell receptor beta chains were read from a single sample in a study of T cells after yellow fever vaccination. One entry per CDR3 protein results from TCRdb running MiXCR on the 5' RACE reads. The repertoire has hundreds of thousands of distinct CDR3 sequences, about 12% of them found once; the top ten carry roughly 3%. Sequenced here: CD4+ T cells sorted from PBMCs, sampled 15 days after the yellow fever booster vaccination. Receptor source: a man between 18 and 35 years old who received the YFV17D yellow fever vaccine. The CDR3 runs from the conserved cysteine through the conserved F or W. The D gene is left open where the match is weak. Clone size, where shown, is once, few, many, or a class for clones that have expanded.

v_gene	j_gene	abundance	d_gene	CDR3nt	CDR3aa
TRBV29-1	TRBJ2-5	.	TRBD2	TGCAGCGTTGAGGGACTAGCGGGCGAATTTCAAGAGACCCAGTACTTC	CSVEGLAGEFQETQYF
TRBV6-4	TRBJ1-1	.	.	TGTGCCAGCAGTGAAAAGGAGTACACTGAAGCTTTCTTT	CASSEKEYTEAFF
TRBV18	TRBJ1-3	.	.	TGTGCCAGCTCACCACCGGTAAAGCTCTCCTCTGGAAACACCATATATTTT	CASSPPVKLSSGNTIYF
TRBV7-2	TRBJ1-2	.	TRBD1	TGTGCCAGCAGCGGCCAGGGACAGCGGGCCTATGGCTACACCTTC	CASSGQGQRAYGYTF
TRBV5-1	TRBJ2-2	.	.	TGCGCCAGCAGCTTTGGGGACGGAGCGAACACCGGGGAGCTGTTTTTT	CASSFGDGANTGELFF
TRBV20-1	TRBJ2-5	few	.	TGCAGTGCTAGTCGCGCCGAGACAGGGAGGCAGACCCAGTACTTC	CSASRAETGRQTQYF
TRBV5-1	TRBJ2-5	.	.	TGCGCCAGCAGCTTGGGGACCCAAGCCGGGGAGACCCAGTACTTC	CASSLGTQAGETQYF
TRBV7-2	TRBJ2-5	.	TRBD1	TGTGCCAGCAGCTTGAGTCCCCAGGGCAGGGGGGAGACCCAGTACTTC	CASSLSPQGRGETQYF
TRBV7-2	TRBJ1-5	few	.	TGTGCCAGCAGCTTAGCACGGGAGGGCAATCAGCCCCAGCATTTT	CASSLAREGNQPQHF
TRBV28	TRBJ2-3	.	TRBD2	TGTGCCGCGACGGCGGGGGGAAGGGCGCAGTATTTT	CAATAGGRAQYF
TRBV3-1	TRBJ2-7	few	.	TGTGCCAGCAGCCAAGATCTGAGTTCCTACGAGCAGTACTTC	CASSQDLSSYEQYF
TRBV3-1	TRBJ1-5	.	.	TGTGCCAGCAGCCCGACGGAGGGGGGTCAGCCCCAGCATTTT	CASSPTEGGQPQHF
TRBV7-2	TRBJ2-5	.	.	TGTGCCAGCAGCTTAGCCCCGGTGATAGGGCAAGAGACCCAGTACTTC	CASSLAPVIGQETQYF
TRBV20-1	TRBJ1-4	.	TRBD1	TGCAGTGCTGACGGACAGGGGGCAACTAATGAAAAACTGTTTTTT	CSADGQGATNEKLFF
TRBV9	TRBJ2-1	many	TRBD2	TGTGCCAGCGCCCGAAATGGGAGGGATAATGAGCAGTTCTTC	CASARNGRDNEQFF
TRBV12-3/TRBV12-4	TRBJ1-4	few	.	TGTGCCAGCAGTCACATTAACACAGGGTGGGAAAAACTGTTTTTT	CASSHINTGWEKLFF
TRBV5-1	TRBJ2-5	few	TRBD1	TGCGCCAGCAGCTGGGACAGGCCTCAAGAGACCCAGTACTTC	CASSWDRPQETQYF
TRBV7-8	TRBJ2-1	.	.	TGTGCCAGCAGCTATGGCCGGATCCCCTACAATGAGCAGTTCTTC	CASSYGRIPYNEQFF
TRBV7-2	TRBJ2-5	few	TRBD2	TGTGCCAGCAGCCCAAGACTAGCGGGGGGGCAATGGGAGACCCAGTACTTC	CASSPRLAGGQWETQYF
TRBV12-3/TRBV12-4	TRBJ2-1	many	TRBD1	TGTGCCAGCAGTTTTAACAGGGGGGATGAGCAGTTCTTC	CASSFNRGDEQFF
TRBV7-9	TRBJ2-7	few	.	TGTGCCAGCAGCTCCCCGGGACTGGGCCCGTTGCAGTACTTC	CASSSPGLGPLQYF
TRBV20-1	TRBJ1-2	.	.	TGCAGTGCCAGTCGGGGAAGAGAGGGCTACACCTTC	CSASRGREGYTF
TRBV12-3/TRBV12-4	TRBJ2-5	few	.	TGTGCCAGCAGTTTTGACGGGTCTCTAAGGACCCAGTACTTC	CASSFDGSLRTQYF
TRBV2	TRBJ1-5	few	.	TGTGCCAGCAATCGGTACGGCGGAGGACCCCAGCATTTT	CASNRYGGGPQHF
TRBV6-1	TRBJ2-3	few	.	TGTGCCAGCAGTGAAAGTCGTCCAACTACGCAGTATTTT	CASSESRPTTQYF
TRBV2	TRBJ2-1	.	TRBD1	TGTGGCAGCAGTGTCAACAGGGGGTACAATGAGCAGTTCTTC	CGSSVNRGYNEQFF
TRBV12-3/TRBV12-4	TRBJ2-2	.	TRBD2	TGTGCCAGCAGTAGACGGAGCGGGGGGGCCGCCGGGGAGCTGTTTTTT	CASSRRSGGAAGELFF
TRBV14	TRBJ2-2	few	.	TGTGCCAGCAGCCAACAGGGAGCCCAAGCCACCGGGGAGCTGTTTTTT	CASSQQGAQATGELFF
TRBV20-1	TRBJ2-5	.	TRBD1	TGCAGTGCTGTCCGGGACAGAGAGACCCAGTACTTC	CSAVRDRETQYF
TRBV4-1	TRBJ2-2	few	TRBD1	TGCGCCAGCAGCCAAGTTAGTAAAGGGACAGTTTTCGGGGAGCTGTTTTTT	CASSQVSKGTVFGELFF
TRBV3-1	TRBJ2-5	few	.	TGTGCCAGCAGCCAAGAATCGGGTTGGCAGACCCAGTACTTC	CASSQESGWQTQYF
TRBV18	TRBJ2-3	.	TRBD2	TGTGCCACCTCCTGGACTAGCGGGGCGCCAGATACGCAGTATTTT	CATSWTSGAPDTQYF
TRBV20-1	TRBJ1-2	.	TRBD1	TGCAGTGTTCCCCACCCTACCGAACAGGGGAGCTACACCTTC	CSVPHPTEQGSYTF
TRBV4-3	TRBJ2-7	.	.	TGCGCCAGCAGCCAAGATAGGCAAACAGGTTACGAGCAGTACTTC	CASSQDRQTGYEQYF
TRBV7-2	TRBJ2-7	.	.	TGTGCCAGCAGCTTACAACGCAGGACCTACGAGCAGTACTTC	CASSLQRRTYEQYF
TRBV20-1	TRBJ2-5	many	.	TGCAGTGCCCAGAGGGACCGCGAGACCCAGTACTTC	CSAQRDRETQYF
TRBV3-1	TRBJ1-2	.	.	TGTGCCAGCAGCCAAGATCCAGAAACGAGTGGCTACACCTTC	CASSQDPETSGYTF
TRBV5-1	TRBJ1-2	.	TRBD1	TGCGCCAGCAGCTTGACAGGGGCCTTCGGCTACACCTTC	CASSLTGAFGYTF
TRBV6-1	TRBJ2-2	few	.	TGTGCCAGCAGTGAGCCGACCCGGAGGTACACCGGGGAGCTGTTTTTT	CASSEPTRRYTGELFF
TRBV4-3	TRBJ2-3	.	.	TGCGCCAGCAGCCAAAGGGGGGGTGGAGATACGCAGTATTTT	CASSQRGGGDTQYF
TRBV6-2/TRBV6-3	TRBJ2-3	few	.	TGTGCCAGCAGTTACGCAGGGACCCCCCAAGGAGGAAATACGCAGTATTTT	CASSYAGTPQGGNTQYF
TRBV5-1	TRBJ1-6	.	.	TGCGCCAGCAGCTTCGGTCAGGACCCTAATTCACCCCTCCACTTT	CASSFGQDPNSPLHF
TRBV20-1	TRBJ2-7	few	.	TGCAGTGCTAGTGACATTAACTCCTACGAGCAGTACTTC	CSASDINSYEQYF
TRBV10-1	TRBJ2-1	.	.	TGCGCCAGCAGTGAGTCCACTCAGCAGTTCTTC	CASSESTQQFF
TRBV2	TRBJ2-2	.	TRBD2	TGTGCCAGTAGACTAGCGGCTAACACCGGGGAGCTGTTTTTT	CASRLAANTGELFF
TRBV6-2/TRBV6-3	TRBJ2-5	.	TRBD1	TGTGCCAGCAGTTCCAGGGGGAAAGAGACCCAGTACTTC	CASSSRGKETQYF
TRBV7-8	TRBJ1-1	few	.	TGTGCCAGCAGCTTTGGTTCTAACGGATTGAACACTGAAGCTTTCTTT	CASSFGSNGLNTEAFF
TRBV7-2	TRBJ2-7	many	TRBD1	TGTGCCAGCAGCTTCGGACAGGGGACCTACGAGCAGTACTTC	CASSFGQGTYEQYF
TRBV3-1	TRBJ1-2	few	.	TGTGCCAGCGCGGGGGACCGGAACTATGGCTACACCTTC	CASAGDRNYGYTF
TRBV7-2	TRBJ1-5	many	.	TGTGCCAGCAGCTTAAAGTATTATAGCAATCAGCCCCAGCATTTT	CASSLKYYSNQPQHF
TRBV15	TRBJ2-2	few	.	TGTGCCACCAGCAGAGTGGTTCTGACCGGGGAGCTGTTTTTT	CATSRVVLTGELFF
TRBV6-5	TRBJ1-2	.	.	TGTGCCAGCAGTTACGTGGACACTTTCGTGTCGGCCACCTTC	CASSYVDTFVSATF
TRBV30	TRBJ2-2	few	.	TGTGCCTGGACTCGGGGTAGTCACACCGGGGAGCTGTTTTTT	CAWTRGSHTGELFF
TRBV20-1	TRBJ2-1	few	.	TGCAGTGCTAAGGATCCCTACAATGAGCAGTTCTTC	CSAKDPYNEQFF
TRBV12-3/TRBV12-4	TRBJ2-1	few	TRBD2	TGTGCCAGCGTTGTTAGCGGGGGGGCGTTTGAGCAGTTCTTC	CASVVSGGAFEQFF
TRBV4-1	TRBJ2-3	few	.	TGCGCCAGCAGCCAAGAGCCAGGAGGTAGCACAGATACGCAGTATTTT	CASSQEPGGSTDTQYF
TRBV7-6	TRBJ2-3	.	.	TGTGCCAGCAGCTACCGCGGTGTTCGGGGCACAGATACGCAGTATTTT	CASSYRGVRGTDTQYF
TRBV7-8	TRBJ1-5	few	TRBD1	TGTGCCAGCAGCGCCCTGCCGACAGGGCGAAGTCAGCCCCAGCATTTT	CASSALPTGRSQPQHF